Reported below is one TCR beta chain. Its antigen is not identified. CD8+ and CD4+ T cells from blood underwent TCR beta sequencing. The multiple sclerosis controls consisted of treatment-naive patients with relapsing-remitting disease, either stable or active. The data stem from a study of CD8 T cells in Susac syndrome. A quantity of about 0.45 to 1 ug RNA underwent reverse transcription using random hexamers. Amplification of TCR beta CDR3 by immunoSEQ multiplex PCR spanned 54 Vbeta and 13 Jbeta. Each CDR3 protein is one row after TCRdb ran MiXCR on the immunoSEQ multiplex PCR reads. The sample holds about 140,000 distinct CDR3 sequences; approximately 95% are singletons and the top ten take over 0.1%. From germline, CDR1 is SGHTA and CDR2 FQGTGA. This CDR3 comprises 16 residues. J gave up 0 bases and V 5 bases, and 7 bases lay outside the gene matches. General study results and limits: Only a relatively small number of individuals were included in the TCR sequencing and HLA analysis.

This clonotype was sampled from a human donor with multiple sclerosis. The material sequenced was CD4+ T cells from PBMCs. The rearrangement uses TRBV7-3 and TRBJ2-5, with 9 bases aligning to TRBD1. The CDR3 nucleotides are TGTGCCAGCAGCCCGGGGACAGGGAATTACCAAGAGACCCAGTACTTC. Translation: CASSPGTGNYQETQYF.